This TCR beta chain was observed in a study of blood T cell repertoires in COVID-19. Looking at the study overall: PBMCs, B-cell-depleted T cells, or T cells provided the cDNA or gDNA that made up the material.

Per the original methods: Reference gene primer amplification in the assay estimated nucleated cell counts. Clones were read by immunoSEQ multiplex PCR, and TCRdb kept only the in-frame ones, dropping some. That table is the source of V, J and clone size, and D and trimming were worked out from the DNA. Here the sample spans 250,000 or so clones, approximately 90% being singletons. Seattle's cohort entered during active infection and was followed longitudinally. This CDR3 is built from 14 residues. In germline, CDR1 is LNHDA, CDR2 SQIVND (reference sequence). Germline trimming cut 5 bases from V and 5 bases from J; bases unmatched to any gene: 6.

This receptor was identified in a woman younger than 45 with COVID-19, enrolled during active disease. The chain is built from TRBV19 and TRBJ2-7; 10 bases match TRBD1. The material sequenced was peripheral blood. The CDR3 nucleotides read TGTGCCAGTAGTGCGGACAGGGGGTTGAACGAGCAGTACTTC. Translating it yields CASSADRGLNEQYF.